One and the same sample provided the 7 T cell receptor beta chains below, sequenced in a study of CD8 T cell repertoires and HIV-1 epitope variants. These TCRs are of unknown antigen specificity. TCRdb's copy holds only in-frame clones and misses some; the assay was immunoSEQ multiplex PCR. The table shows 4,800 or so clones, with roughly 60% occurring only once. The specimen sequenced was cultured CD8+ T cells derived from PBMCs. The receptors were gathered from a male donor with HIV.

This rearrangement joins TRBV10-1 to TRBJ1-1; no firm D call. The V end lost 1 base, the J end lost 11 bases, and 11 bases lay between the germline ends. The CDR3 loop spans 12 amino acids. The V gene's germline CDR1 is WNHNN and CDR2 SYGVQD (reference sequence). CDR3 region: CASSEYAGQAFF. Written as DNA, the CDR3 is TGCGCCAGCAGTGAGTACGCGGGTCAGGCTTTCTTT.

The chain links TRBV25-1 to TRBJ1-1, with TRBD1 as a possible D gene (6 bases). Trimming shortened V by 6 bases and J by 4 bases, and 12 bases separated the two germline ends. The CDR3 covers 13 residues. Germline CDR1 is MGHDK and CDR2 is SYGVNS. The CDR3 DNA is TGTGCCAGCAGCTTAGGACAGAGCACTGAAGCTTTCTTT. Protein: CASSLGQSTEAFF. The whole variable domain, remainder taken from reference TRBV25-1 and TRBJ1-1, is EADIYQTPRYLVIGTGKKITLECSQTMGHDKMYWYQQDPGMELHLIHYSYGVNSTEKGDLSSESTVSRIRTEHFPLTLESARPSHTSQYLCASSLGQSTEAFFGQGTRLTVV.

V is TRBV19 and J is TRBJ2-2; TRBD1 matches 7 bases. The CDR3 has 16 amino acids. The germline CDR1 and CDR2 sequences are LNHDA and SQIVND (reference sequence). J was trimmed by 8 bases and V by 7 bases; bases with no gene match: 16. The CDR3 loop is CASKGYAGQATGELFF. The CDR3 DNA reads TGTGCCAGTAAAGGTTATGCCGGACAGGCGACGGGGGAGCTGTTTTTT.

The chain recombines TRBV4-3 with TRBJ2-1, with 8 bases identical to TRBD2. Germline V gives CDR1 LGHNA, CDR2 YSLEER. This CDR3 has 17 amino acids. V shed 4 bases and J 4 bases; nucleotides not matched to a gene: 12. CDR3 protein: CASSPTRSGGTYNEQFF. The CDR3 DNA is TGCGCCAGCAGCCCTACAAGATCGGGGGGGACGTACAATGAGCAGTTCTTC.

J is TRBJ2-1 and V is TRBV5-4; 8 bases map to TRBD2. The germline gives CDR1 SGHNT, CDR2 YYREEE (reference sequence). The length of the CDR3 is 16 residues. J was trimmed by 9 bases and V by 3 bases; bases with no gene match: 14. The CDR3 DNA is TGTGCCAGCAGCTGGGGGTCCAGCGGGAGTGGTACTGAGCAGTTCTTC. The encoded protein is CASSWGSSGSGTEQFF.

V is TRBV23-1 and J is TRBJ2-3; D is uncertain. TRBV23-1 is identified as an open reading frame with a role that is uncertain. This CDR3 region has 17 residues. Trimming cost V 4 bases and J 0 bases, with 17 bases left between them. Here the CDR3 DNA reads TGCGCCAGCAGTCTCCGCGCGCCACGGCAGAGCACAGATACGCAGTATTTT. This gives the protein CASSLRAPRQSTDTQYF.

The genes are TRBV5-4 and TRBJ2-7; D might be TRBD1 (6 bases). Germline V gives CDR1 SGHNT, CDR2 YYREEE (reference sequence). V lost 0 bases and J 0 bases, leaving 7 bases between the germline ends. This CDR3 has 14 amino acids. CDR3 sequence (DNA): TGTGCCAGCAGCTTGGTGGACAGCTCCTACGAGCAGTACTTC. Translated: CASSLVDSSYEQYF.